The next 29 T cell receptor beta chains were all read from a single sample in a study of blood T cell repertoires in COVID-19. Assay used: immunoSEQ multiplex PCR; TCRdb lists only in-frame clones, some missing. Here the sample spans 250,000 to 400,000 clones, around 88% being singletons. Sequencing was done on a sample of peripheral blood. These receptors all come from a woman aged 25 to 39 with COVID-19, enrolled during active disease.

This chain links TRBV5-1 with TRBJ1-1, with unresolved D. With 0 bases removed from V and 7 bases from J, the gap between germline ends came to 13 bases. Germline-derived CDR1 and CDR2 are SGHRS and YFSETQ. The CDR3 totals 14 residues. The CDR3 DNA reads TGCGCCAGCAGCTTGGAAGACTGGGGAGGTGAAGCTTTCTTT. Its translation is CASSLEDWGGEAFF.

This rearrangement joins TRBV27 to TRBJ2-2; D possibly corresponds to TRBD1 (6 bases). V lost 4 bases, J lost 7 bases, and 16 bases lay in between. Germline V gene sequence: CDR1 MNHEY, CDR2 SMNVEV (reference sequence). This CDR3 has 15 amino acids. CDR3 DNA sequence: TGTGCCAGCAGTTGGCAAACAGGGACGGGCGGGGAGCTGTTTTTT. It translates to CASSWQTGTGGELFF.

The CDR3 sequence is CASGVGSGLQETQYF. CDR3 in DNA: TGTGCTAGTGGCGTGGGTAGCGGTCTCCAAGAGACCCAGTACTTC. The chain couples TRBV12-5 to TRBJ2-5; possibly TRBD2 for D (6 bases). The CDR3 totals 15 residues. CDR1 is LGHNT, CDR2 FRNRAP, per germline. Trimming pared 6 bases from V and 1 base from J, leaving 15 bases between.

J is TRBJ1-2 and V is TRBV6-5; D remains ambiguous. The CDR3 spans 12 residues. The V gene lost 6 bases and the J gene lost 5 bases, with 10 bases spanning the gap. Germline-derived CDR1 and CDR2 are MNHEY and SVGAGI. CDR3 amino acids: CASRETPYGYTF. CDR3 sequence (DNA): TGTGCCAGCAGGGAGACCCCTTATGGCTACACCTTC.

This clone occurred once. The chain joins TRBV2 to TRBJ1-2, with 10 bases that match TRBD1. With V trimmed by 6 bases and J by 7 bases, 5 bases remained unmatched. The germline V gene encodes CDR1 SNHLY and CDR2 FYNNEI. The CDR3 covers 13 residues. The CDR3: CASRDRGPSGYTF. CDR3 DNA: TGTGCCAGCAGAGACAGGGGGCCATCTGGCTACACCTTC.

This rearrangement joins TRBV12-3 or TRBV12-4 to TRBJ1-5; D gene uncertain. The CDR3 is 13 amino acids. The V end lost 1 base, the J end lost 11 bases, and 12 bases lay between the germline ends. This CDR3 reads CASSLVPTGSQHF. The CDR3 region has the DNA TGTGCCAGCAGTTTAGTCCCCACGGGGTCCCAGCATTTT.

The CDR3, as DNA: TGTGCCAGCAGTGATTGGGGCTCTTCCTATGGCTACACCTTC. Protein product: CASSDWGSSYGYTF. The chain employs TRBV2 and TRBJ1-2, with a weak D call TRBD1 (5 bases). Trimming took 3 bases from V and 4 from J, leaving 12 bases between them. Germline-derived CDR1 and CDR2 are SNHLY and FYNNEI. This CDR3 is built from 14 residues.

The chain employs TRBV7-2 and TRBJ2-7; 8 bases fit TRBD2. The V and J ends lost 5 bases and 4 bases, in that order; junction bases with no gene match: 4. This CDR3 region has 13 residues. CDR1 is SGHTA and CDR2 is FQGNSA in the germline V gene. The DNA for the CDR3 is TGTGCCAGCAGCGAAGCGGGGGCTTACGAGCAGTACTTC. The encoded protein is CASSEAGAYEQYF.

The CDR3 loop is CATRGSSYEQYF. CDR3 sequence (DNA): TGTGCCACCAGGGGCAGCTCCTACGAGCAGTACTTC. The chain joins TRBV15 to TRBJ2-7, with no clear D. Between the trimmed V and J ends, which lost 6 bases and 0 bases, there was a span of 6 bases. CDR3 length equals 12 residues. Per the germline V gene, CDR1 is LNHNV and CDR2 is YYDKDF (reference sequence).

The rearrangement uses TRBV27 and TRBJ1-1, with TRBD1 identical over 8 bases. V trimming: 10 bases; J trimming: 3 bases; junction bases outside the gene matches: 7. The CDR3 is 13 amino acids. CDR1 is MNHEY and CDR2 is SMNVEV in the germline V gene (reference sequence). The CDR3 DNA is TGTGCCACCCGGGACAGGTTGGACACTGAAGCTTTCTTT. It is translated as CATRDRLDTEAFF.

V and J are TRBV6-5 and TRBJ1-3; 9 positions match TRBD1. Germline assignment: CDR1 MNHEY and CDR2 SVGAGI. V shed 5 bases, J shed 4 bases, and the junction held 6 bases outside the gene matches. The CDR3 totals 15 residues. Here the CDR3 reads CASSRTGAKGNTIYF. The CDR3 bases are TGTGCCAGCAGTCGGACAGGGGCGAAAGGAAACACCATATATTTT.

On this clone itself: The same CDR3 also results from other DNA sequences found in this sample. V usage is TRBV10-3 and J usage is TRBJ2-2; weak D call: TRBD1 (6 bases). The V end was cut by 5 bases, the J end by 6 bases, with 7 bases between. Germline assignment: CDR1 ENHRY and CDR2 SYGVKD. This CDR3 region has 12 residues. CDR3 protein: CAISQGSGELFF. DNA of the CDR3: TGTGCCATCAGTCAGGGGTCCGGGGAGCTGTTTTTT.

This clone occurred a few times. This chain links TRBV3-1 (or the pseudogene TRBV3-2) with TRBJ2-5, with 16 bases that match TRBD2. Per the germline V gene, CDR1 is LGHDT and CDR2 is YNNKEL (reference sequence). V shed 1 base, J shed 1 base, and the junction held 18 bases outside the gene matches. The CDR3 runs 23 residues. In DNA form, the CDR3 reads TGTGCCAGCAGCCAAGCGCTAGGGAGGGGACTAGCGGGGGGGCAAACCCCCCAAGAGACCCAGTACTTC. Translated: CASSQALGRGLAGGQTPQETQYF.

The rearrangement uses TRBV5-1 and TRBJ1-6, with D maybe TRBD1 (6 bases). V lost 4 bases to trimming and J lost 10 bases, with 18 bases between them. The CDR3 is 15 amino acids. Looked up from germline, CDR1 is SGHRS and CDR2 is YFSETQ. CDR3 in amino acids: CASSERQAQNSPLHF. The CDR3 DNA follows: TGCGCCAGCAGCGAAAGACAGGCACAGAACTCACCCCTCCACTTT.

CDR3 region: CASSLATGTGKQGYTF. The CDR3 nucleotides read TGCGCCAGCAGCTTGGCCACCGGGACAGGAAAACAGGGCTACACCTTC. The chain recombines TRBV5-1 with TRBJ1-2; TRBD1 matches at 8 bases. CDR1 is SGHRS, CDR2 YFSETQ, per germline. The trim removed 0 bases at V and 8 bases at J, leaving 12 bases unmatched. The CDR3 has 16 amino acids.

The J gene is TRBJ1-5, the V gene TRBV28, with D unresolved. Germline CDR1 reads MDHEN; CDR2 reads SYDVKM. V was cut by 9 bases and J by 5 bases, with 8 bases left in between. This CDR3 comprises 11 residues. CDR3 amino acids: CASGSDQPQHF. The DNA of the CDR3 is TGTGCCAGTGGCAGCGATCAGCCCCAGCATTTT.

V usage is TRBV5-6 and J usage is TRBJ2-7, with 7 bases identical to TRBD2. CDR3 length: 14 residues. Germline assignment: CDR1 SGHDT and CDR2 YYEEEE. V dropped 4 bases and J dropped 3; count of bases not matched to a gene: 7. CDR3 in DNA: TGTGCCAGCAGCCCGGGACTAAACCTCTACGAGCAGTACTTC. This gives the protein CASSPGLNLYEQYF. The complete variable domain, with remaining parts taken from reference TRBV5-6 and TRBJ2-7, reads DAGVTQSPTHLIKTRGQQVTLRCSPKSGHDTVSWYQQALGQGPQFIFQYYEEEERQRGNFPDRFSGHQFPNYSSELNVNALLLGDSALYLCASSPGLNLYEQYFGPGTRLTVT.

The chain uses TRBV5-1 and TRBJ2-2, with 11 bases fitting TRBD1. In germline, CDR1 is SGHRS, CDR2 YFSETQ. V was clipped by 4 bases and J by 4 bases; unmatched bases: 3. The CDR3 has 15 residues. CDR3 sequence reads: CASSAGTGGTGELFF. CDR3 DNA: TGCGCCAGCAGCGCCGGGACAGGGGGCACCGGGGAGCTGTTTTTT. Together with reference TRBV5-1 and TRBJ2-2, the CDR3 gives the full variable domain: KAGVTQTPRYLIKTRGQQVTLSCSPISGHRSVSWYQQTPGQGLQFLFEYFSETQRNKGNFPGRFSGRQFSNSRSEMNVSTLELGDSALYLCASSAGTGGTGELFFGEGSRLTVL.

The CDR3 bases are TGCGCCAGCAGCTTGGAAGTCGTCGGAGAGACCCAGTACTTC. Amino acids: CASSLEVVGETQYF. The chain combines TRBV5-1 with TRBJ2-5; D remains ambiguous. With 0 bases removed from V and 4 bases from J, the gap between germline ends came to 10 bases. This CDR3 has 14 residues. Germline V gene lookup returns CDR1 SGHRS and CDR2 YFSETQ.

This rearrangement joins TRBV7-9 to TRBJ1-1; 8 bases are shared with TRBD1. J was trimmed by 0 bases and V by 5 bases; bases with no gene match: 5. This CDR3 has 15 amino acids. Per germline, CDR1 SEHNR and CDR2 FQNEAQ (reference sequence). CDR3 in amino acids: CASSDRQGMNTEAFF. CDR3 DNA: TGTGCCAGCAGCGACCGACAGGGGATGAACACTGAAGCTTTCTTT.

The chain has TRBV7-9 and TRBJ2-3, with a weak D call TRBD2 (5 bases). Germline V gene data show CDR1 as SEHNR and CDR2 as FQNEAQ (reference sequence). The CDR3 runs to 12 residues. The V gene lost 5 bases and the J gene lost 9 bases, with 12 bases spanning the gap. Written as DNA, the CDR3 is TGTGCCAGCAGCATCGGGATCGGGACGCAGTATTTT. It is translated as CASSIGIGTQYF.

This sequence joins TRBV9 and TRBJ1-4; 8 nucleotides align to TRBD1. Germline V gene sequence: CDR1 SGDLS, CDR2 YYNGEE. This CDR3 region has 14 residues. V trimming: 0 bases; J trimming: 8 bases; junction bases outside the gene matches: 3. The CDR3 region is CASSVEAGGEKLFF. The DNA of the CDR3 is TGTGCCAGCAGCGTAGAGGCAGGGGGCGAAAAACTGTTTTTT.

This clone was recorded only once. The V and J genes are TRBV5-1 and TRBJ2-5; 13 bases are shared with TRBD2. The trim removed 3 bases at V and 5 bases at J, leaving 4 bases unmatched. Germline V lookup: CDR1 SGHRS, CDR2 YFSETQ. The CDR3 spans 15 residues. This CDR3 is CASSSTSGGAETQYF. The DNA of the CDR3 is TGCGCCAGCAGCTCAACTAGCGGGGGGGCTGAGACCCAGTACTTC. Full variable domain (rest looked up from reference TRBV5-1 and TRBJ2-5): KAGVTQTPRYLIKTRGQQVTLSCSPISGHRSVSWYQQTPGQGLQFLFEYFSETQRNKGNFPGRFSGRQFSNSRSEMNVSTLELGDSALYLCASSSTSGGAETQYFGPGTRLLVL.

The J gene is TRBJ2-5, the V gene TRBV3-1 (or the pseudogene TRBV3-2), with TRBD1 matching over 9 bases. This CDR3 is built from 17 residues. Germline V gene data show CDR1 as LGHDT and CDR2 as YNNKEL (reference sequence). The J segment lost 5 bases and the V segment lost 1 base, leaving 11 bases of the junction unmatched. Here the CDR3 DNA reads TGTGCCAGCAGCCAAGGTAGTAGGACAGGGGAGACGGAGACCCAGTACTTC. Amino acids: CASSQGSRTGETETQYF.

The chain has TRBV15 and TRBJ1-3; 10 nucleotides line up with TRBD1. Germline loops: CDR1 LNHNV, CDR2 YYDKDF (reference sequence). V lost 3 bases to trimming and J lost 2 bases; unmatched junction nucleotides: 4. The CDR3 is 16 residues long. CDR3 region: CATSRDDRGPGNTIYF. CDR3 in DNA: TGTGCCACCAGCAGGGACGACAGGGGGCCTGGAAACACCATATATTTT.

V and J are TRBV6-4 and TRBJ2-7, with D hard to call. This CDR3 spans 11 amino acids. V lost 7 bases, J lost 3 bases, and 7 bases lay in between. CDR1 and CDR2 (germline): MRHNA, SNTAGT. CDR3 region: CASTLYYEQYV. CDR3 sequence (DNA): TGTGCCAGCACCCTATACTACGAGCAGTACGTC.

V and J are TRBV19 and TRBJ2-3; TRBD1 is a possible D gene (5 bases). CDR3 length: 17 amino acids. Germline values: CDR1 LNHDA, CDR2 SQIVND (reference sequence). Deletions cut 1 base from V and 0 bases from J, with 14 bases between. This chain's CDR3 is CASSIGRQSASTDTQYF. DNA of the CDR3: TGTGCCAGTAGTATAGGACGACAGAGTGCTAGCACAGATACGCAGTATTTT.

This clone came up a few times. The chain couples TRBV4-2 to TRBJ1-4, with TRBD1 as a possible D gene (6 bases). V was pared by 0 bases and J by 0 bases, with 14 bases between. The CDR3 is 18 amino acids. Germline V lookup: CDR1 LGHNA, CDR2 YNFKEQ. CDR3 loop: CASSQDPGVLTTNEKLFF. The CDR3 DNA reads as TGTGCCAGCAGCCAAGATCCAGGGGTTCTCACAACTAATGAAAAACTGTTTTTT.

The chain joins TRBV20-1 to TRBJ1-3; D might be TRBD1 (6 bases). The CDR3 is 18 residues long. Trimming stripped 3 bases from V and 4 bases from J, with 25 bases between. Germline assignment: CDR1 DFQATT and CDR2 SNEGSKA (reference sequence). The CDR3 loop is CSASLRGTPEFGGNTIYF. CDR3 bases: TGCAGTGCTAGTCTTCGAGGGACACCTGAATTTGGGGGAAACACCATATATTTT.